This TCR beta chain was recorded in a study of T cell responses to AZD1222 COVID-19 vaccine. Turning to the study itself: Timing groups of about 4 and about 12 weeks for second doses were pooled. Study-wide results and limits: Only five or six individuals given AZD1222 were seropositive at baseline. Clonal diversity may have been underestimated in mostly white British donors.

Regarding this clone: The antigen is not known.

Libraries were prepared by immunoSEQ multiplex PCR; TCRdb keeps only in-frame clonotypes and omits some of them. Among 95,000 to 150,000 clones listed, approximately 88% were seen once. The receptor was derived from an adult in good health. This specimen was peripheral blood, taken on day 0 of AZD1222 vaccination.

The CDR3 sequence is CASSISGTGRYGYTF. The CDR3 DNA reads TGTGCCAGCAGCATCTCCGGGACAGGCCGATACGGCTACACCTTC. V usage is TRBV7-2 and J usage is TRBJ1-2, with 8 bases fitting TRBD1. The trim removed 5 bases at V and 8 bases at J, leaving 13 bases unmatched. CDR1 and CDR2 (germline): SGHTA, FQGNSA. The CDR3 contains 15 residues.